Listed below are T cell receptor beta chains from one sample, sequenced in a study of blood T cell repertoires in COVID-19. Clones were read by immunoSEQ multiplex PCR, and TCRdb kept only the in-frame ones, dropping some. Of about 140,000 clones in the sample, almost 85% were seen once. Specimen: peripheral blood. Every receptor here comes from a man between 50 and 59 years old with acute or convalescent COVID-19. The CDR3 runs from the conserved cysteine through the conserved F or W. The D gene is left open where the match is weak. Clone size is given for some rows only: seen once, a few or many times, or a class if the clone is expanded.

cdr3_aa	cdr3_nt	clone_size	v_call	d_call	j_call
CASSKKAQGAEAFF	TGTGCCAGCAGCAAGAAGGCGCAGGGGGCTGAAGCTTTCTTT	-	TRBV21-1	-	TRBJ1-1
CASFLGQNNNQPQHF	TGTGCCAGCTTTTTGGGACAGAACAACAATCAGCCCCAGCATTTT	-	TRBV6-5	TRBD1	TRBJ1-5
CAATGVNTGELFF	TGTGCCGCAACAGGGGTGAACACCGGGGAGCTGTTTTTT	-	TRBV10-3	TRBD1	TRBJ2-2
CASSEGATNEKLFF	TGCGCCAGCAGTGAGGGGGCGACTAATGAAAAACTGTTTTTT	-	TRBV5-1	TRBD1	TRBJ1-4
CASSSLTGYNEQFF	TGTGCCAGCAGCTCCCTGACAGGGTACAATGAGCAGTTCTTC	-	TRBV7-9	TRBD1	TRBJ2-1
CASSLQVLGGYTF	TGTGCCAGCAGTTTACAGGTTTTGGGTGGCTACACCTTC	-	TRBV28	-	TRBJ1-2
CASSYGDYEQFF	TGTGCCAGCAGTTACGGGGACTATGAGCAGTTCTTC	-	TRBV6-5	-	TRBJ2-1
CASSLDGYGYTF	TGTGCCAGCAGTTTAGACGGGTATGGCTACACCTTC	-	TRBV12-3/TRBV12-4	-	TRBJ1-2
CASSGLGAGAVYEQYF	TGTGCCAGCAGTGGTCTCGGAGCGGGAGCTGTTTACGAGCAGTACTTC	-	TRBV6-1	TRBD2	TRBJ2-7
CASSAQAGGTDTQYF	TGTGCCAGCAGCGCCCAAGCGGGAGGGACAGATACGCAGTATTTT	-	TRBV9	TRBD2	TRBJ2-3
CASSVRTGDNSPLHF	TGTGCCAGTAGTGTACGGACAGGGGATAATTCACCCCTCCACTTT	-	TRBV19	TRBD1	TRBJ1-6
CASSYRLTDTQYF	TGTGCCAGCAGCTACCGACTCACAGATACGCAGTATTTT	-	TRBV7-3	-	TRBJ2-3
CASSPGTGNSPLHF	TGTGCCAGCAGCCCGGGGACAGGGAATTCACCCCTCCACTTT	-	TRBV3-1/TRBV3-2	TRBD1	TRBJ1-6
CAISAQGNTEAFF	TGTGCCATCAGTGCGCAGGGGAACACTGAAGCTTTCTTT	-	TRBV10-3	-	TRBJ1-1
CASSERHFGTNYGYTF	TGTGCCAGCAGTGAACGACACTTCGGTACTAACTATGGCTACACCTTC	-	TRBV6-1	-	TRBJ1-2
CATSDRTLGSYEQYF	TGTGCCACCAGTGATCGGACATTGGGCTCCTACGAGCAGTACTTC	-	TRBV24-1	-	TRBJ2-7
CASSRRLDSYNEQFF	TGTGCCAGCAGCCGGCGACTAGACTCCTACAATGAGCAGTTCTTC	-	TRBV11-2	-	TRBJ2-1
CASSQAGGLRNEQFF	TGTGCCAGCAGCCAAGCGGGAGGCCTACGTAATGAGCAGTTCTTC	-	TRBV3-1/TRBV3-2	TRBD2	TRBJ2-1
CASSIDREDQPQHF	TGTGCCAGCAGCATAGACAGGGAAGATCAGCCCCAGCATTTT	-	TRBV11-2	TRBD1	TRBJ1-5
CASRGSSYNEQFF	TGTGCCAGCCGAGGGAGCTCCTACAATGAGCAGTTCTTC	-	TRBV6-5	-	TRBJ2-1
CASTGLAGGTSYNEQFF	TGTGCCAGCACGGGACTAGCGGGAGGAACTTCCTACAATGAGCAGTTCTTC	-	TRBV3-1/TRBV3-2	TRBD2	TRBJ2-1
CASSPEGLVGTDTQYF	TGTGCCAGCAGCCCGGAAGGACTAGTCGGCACAGATACGCAGTATTTT	-	TRBV7-9	TRBD2	TRBJ2-3
CASSLHLGDTGELFF	TGCGCCAGCAGCCTACACCTAGGGGACACCGGGGAGCTGTTTTTT	few	TRBV4-1	-	TRBJ2-2
CASSRDIYSEQFF	TGTGCCAGCAGTCGGGACATCTATAGTGAGCAGTTCTTC	once	TRBV28	-	TRBJ2-1
CATSRSPAGGVDEQFF	TGTGCCACCAGCAGATCCCCGGCGGGGGGGGTCGATGAGCAGTTCTTC	-	TRBV15	TRBD2	TRBJ2-1
CASSHAGQGINEKLFF	TGTGCCAGCAGCCACGCCGGACAGGGGATTAATGAAAAACTGTTTTTT	-	TRBV3-1/TRBV3-2	TRBD1	TRBJ1-4
CASSPQGTLDIQYF	TGTGCCAGCAGCCCACAGGGGACCTTGGACATTCAGTACTTC	-	TRBV4-2	TRBD1	TRBJ2-4
CATSERTGGFYNEQFF	TGTGCCACCAGTGAGAGGACGGGAGGGTTCTACAATGAGCAGTTCTTC	-	TRBV24-1	TRBD2	TRBJ2-1
CASSEAPRETQYF	TGTGCCAGCAGTGAAGCCCCACGGGAGACCCAGTACTTC	-	TRBV25-1	-	TRBJ2-5
CASSQGPDSSYEQYF	TGTGCCAGCAGCCAGGGACCGGACAGCTCCTACGAGCAGTACTTC	-	TRBV4-2	-	TRBJ2-7
CASRSQGENTEAFF	TGCGCCAGCAGGTCCCAGGGGGAGAACACTGAAGCTTTCTTT	-	TRBV5-1	TRBD1	TRBJ1-1
CASSTDRGRTYEQYF	TGTGCCAGCAGCACCGACAGGGGACGAACCTACGAGCAGTACTTC	-	TRBV7-8	TRBD1	TRBJ2-7